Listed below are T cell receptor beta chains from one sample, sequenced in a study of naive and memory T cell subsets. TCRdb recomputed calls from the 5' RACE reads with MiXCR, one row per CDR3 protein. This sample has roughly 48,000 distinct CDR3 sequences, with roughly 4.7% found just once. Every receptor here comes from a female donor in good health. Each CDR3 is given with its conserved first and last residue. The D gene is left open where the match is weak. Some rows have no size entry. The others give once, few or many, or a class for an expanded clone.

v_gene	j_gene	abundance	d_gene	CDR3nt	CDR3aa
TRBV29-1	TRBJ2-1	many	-	TGCAGCGTTGAAAGTTGGAGCGGCTACAATGAGCAGTTCTTC	CSVESWSGYNEQFF
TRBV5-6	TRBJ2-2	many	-	TGTGCCAGCAAGGGACTTAACACCGGGGAGCTGTTTTTT	CASKGLNTGELFF
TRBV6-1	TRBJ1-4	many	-	TGTGCCAGCAGTAGACCAGCCCGGCTCGGGTATCGGTCGGATGAAAAACTGTTTTTT	CASSRPARLGYRSDEKLFF
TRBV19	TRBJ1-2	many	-	TGTGCCAGTAGTACCGTTGGGGTCTATGGCTACACCTTC	CASSTVGVYGYTF
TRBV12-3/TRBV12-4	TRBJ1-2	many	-	TGTGCCAGCAGTACGACGGTCATTAACTATGGCTACACCTTC	CASSTTVINYGYTF
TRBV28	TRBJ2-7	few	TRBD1	TGTGCCAGCAGTGGACAGGGGGCGGGTTCCTACGAGCAGTACTTC	CASSGQGAGSYEQYF
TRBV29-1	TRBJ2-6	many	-	TGCAGCGTGTTTGAGTTAGCGCAGGGGTCTGGGGCCAACGTCCTGACTTTC	CSVFELAQGSGANVLTF
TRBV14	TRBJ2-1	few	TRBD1	TGTGCCAGCAACAACAGGGGATTTAATGAGCAGTTCTTC	CASNNRGFNEQFF
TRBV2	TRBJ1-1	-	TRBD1	TGTGCCAGCAGCGGGACAGGGGGCCGGAACACTGAAGCTTTCTTT	CASSGTGGRNTEAFF
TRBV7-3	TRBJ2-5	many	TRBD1	TGTGCCAGCAGCTTAACGGGACAGATGTGGGAGACCCAGTACTTC	CASSLTGQMWETQYF
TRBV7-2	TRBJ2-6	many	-	TGTGCCAGCAGCTTATACGGGCTCAGGGCCAACGTCCTGACTTTC	CASSLYGLRANVLTF
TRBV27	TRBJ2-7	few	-	TGTGCCAGCAGTTACCCGGGTGAGGGCCTCCACGAGCAGTACTTC	CASSYPGEGLHEQYF
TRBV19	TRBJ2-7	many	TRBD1	TGTGCCAGTAGTTCGGGACAGGGGGCTCACTACGAGCAGTACTTC	CASSSGQGAHYEQYF
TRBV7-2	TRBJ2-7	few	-	TGTGCCAGCAGCTTAGATCCCACAGGGTTGGGCGAGCAGTACTTC	CASSLDPTGLGEQYF
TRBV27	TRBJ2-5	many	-	TGTGCCAGCAGTCCACGTGACAGACTTCAAGAGACCCAGTACTTC	CASSPRDRLQETQYF
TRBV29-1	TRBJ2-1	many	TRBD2	TGCAGCGTTCTGGCCTCACACTTACCGGGACTAGCGGGAGGTGAGCAGTTCTTC	CSVLASHLPGLAGGEQFF
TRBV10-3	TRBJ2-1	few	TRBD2	TGTGCCATCAGTGAGTCTACCCCTAGCGGGAGATACAATGAGCAGTTCTTC	CAISESTPSGRYNEQFF
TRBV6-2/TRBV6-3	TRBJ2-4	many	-	TGTGCCAGCAGTCGGGATAAAAACATTCAGTACTTC	CASSRDKNIQYF
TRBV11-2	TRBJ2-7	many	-	TGTGCCAGCAGCTTAGTAGCCGGGTACGAGCAGTACTTC	CASSLVAGYEQYF
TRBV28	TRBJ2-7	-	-	TGTGCCAGCAGTTTGAGACAGCTCTACGAGCAGTACTTC	CASSLRQLYEQYF
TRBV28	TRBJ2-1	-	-	TGTGCCAGCAGTTTATTCGGTGGGGGGAGCTCCTACAATGAGCAGTTCTTC	CASSLFGGGSSYNEQFF
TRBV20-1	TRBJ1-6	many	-	TGCAGTGCCACCGCCGGGAATTCTAATTCACCCCTCCACTTT	CSATAGNSNSPLHF
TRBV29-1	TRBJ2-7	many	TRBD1	TGCAGCGTTTCAGGGGGCGCCACCTACGAGCAGTACTTC	CSVSGGATYEQYF
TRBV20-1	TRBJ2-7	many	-	TGCAGTGCTAGGAATTGGACGGCCTACTACGAGCAGTACTTC	CSARNWTAYYEQYF
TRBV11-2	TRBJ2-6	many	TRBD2	TGTGCCAGCAGCTCGGGGGAGGGCCTGAGGACTGGGGCCAACGTCCTGACTTTC	CASSSGEGLRTGANVLTF
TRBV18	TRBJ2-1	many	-	TGTGCCAGCTCACCACCAGGGGCCTACAATGAGCAGTTCTTC	CASSPPGAYNEQFF
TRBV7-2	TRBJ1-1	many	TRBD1	TGTGCCAGCAGAGACAGGGTCAACACTGAAGCTTTCTTT	CASRDRVNTEAFF
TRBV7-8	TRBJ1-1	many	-	TGTGCCAGCAGCCCCTGGACAGACCCCCTGGTGGCGGGAGCTTTCTTT	CASSPWTDPLVAGAFF
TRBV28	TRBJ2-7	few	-	TGTGCCAGCAGTCTGTATGGACCGGGGTTGTACGAGCAGTACTTC	CASSLYGPGLYEQYF
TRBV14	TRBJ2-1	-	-	TGTGCCAGCAGCCAAGCGTGGGTAGGTCGGAATGAGCAGTTCTTC	CASSQAWVGRNEQFF
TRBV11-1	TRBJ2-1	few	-	TGTGCCAGCAGCTACGGTGATTGGCTTCAGATGTGCTCCAATGAGCAGTTCTTC	CASSYGDWLQMCSNEQFF
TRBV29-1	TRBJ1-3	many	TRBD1	TGCAGCGCCGACAGGGGTTCTGGAAACACCATATATTTT	CSADRGSGNTIYF
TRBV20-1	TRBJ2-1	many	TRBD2	TGCAGTGCTAGAGTAGCGGGAGGACCCTACAATGAGCAGTTCTTC	CSARVAGGPYNEQFF
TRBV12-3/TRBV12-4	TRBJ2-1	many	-	TGTGCCAGCAGTTCCCAACTAGCCGCGACCCCTTACAATGAGCAGTTCTTC	CASSSQLAATPYNEQFF
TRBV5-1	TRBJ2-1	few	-	TGCGCCAGCAGCGAGAATACAGGGTTCGGGTTCTTC	CASSENTGFGFF
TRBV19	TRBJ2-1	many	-	TGTGCCAGTAGCATCCTAGCAGCTAATGAGCAGTTCTTC	CASSILAANEQFF
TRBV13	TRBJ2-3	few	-	TGTGCCAGCAGCTTAGCACAGGAAGGGATGGAAGGTACGCAGTATTTT	CASSLAQEGMEGTQYF
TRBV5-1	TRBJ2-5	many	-	TGCGCCAGCAGCTCGGGCCCGGAAAAAGAGACCCAGTACTTC	CASSSGPEKETQYF
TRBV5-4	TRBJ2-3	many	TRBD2	TGTGCCAGCAGAGCTAACGTCGCGGGAGGCACAGATACGCAGTATTTT	CASRANVAGGTDTQYF
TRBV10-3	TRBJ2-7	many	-	TGTGCCATCAGGGCAGGTGCGGGCTCCTACGAGCAGTACTTC	CAIRAGAGSYEQYF
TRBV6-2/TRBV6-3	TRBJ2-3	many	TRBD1	TGTGCCAGCAGGTTCGGGACAGGGACAGATACGCAGTATTTT	CASRFGTGTDTQYF
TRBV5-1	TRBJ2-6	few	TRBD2	TGCGCCAGCAGCTTGGCCGGCACGCGGGGGAGCTCTGGGGCCAACGTCCTGACTTTC	CASSLAGTRGSSGANVLTF
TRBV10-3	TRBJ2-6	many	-	TGTGCCATCAGTGAGTCGGGGCCTGGGGCCAACGTCCTGACTTTC	CAISESGPGANVLTF
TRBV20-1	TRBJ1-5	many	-	TGCAGTGCTAGAGACGGCGGGCTGCCGCAAGGTCAGCCCCAGCATTTT	CSARDGGLPQGQPQHF
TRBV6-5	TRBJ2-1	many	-	TGTGCCAGCGGCGGGATTTTATTCCATGAGCAGTTCTTC	CASGGILFHEQFF
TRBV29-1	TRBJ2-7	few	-	TGCAGCGTTGTTGGGGGTGGATACGAGCAGTACTTC	CSVVGGGYEQYF
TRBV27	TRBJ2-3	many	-	TGTGCCAGCAGTTTATGGGGGGTCGGCTCAGATACGCAGTATTTT	CASSLWGVGSDTQYF
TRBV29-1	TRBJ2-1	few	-	TGCAGCGTTGTTAGACAGTGCAACAATGAGCAGTTCTTC	CSVVRQCNNEQFF
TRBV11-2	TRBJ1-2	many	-	TGTGCCAGCAGCCGTCCTCGCCGGGTTAACTATGGCTACACCTTC	CASSRPRRVNYGYTF
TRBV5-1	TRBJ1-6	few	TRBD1	TGCGCCAGCAGCTCTGGGACAGGGGATTATAATTCACCCCTCCACTTT	CASSSGTGDYNSPLHF
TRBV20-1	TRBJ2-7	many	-	TGCAGTGCTCACCGGGAGAGCTCCTACGAGCAGTACTTC	CSAHRESSYEQYF
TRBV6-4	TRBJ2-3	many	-	TGTGCCAGCAGTGACTCAGGAGGGGGCGCAGATACGCAGTATTTT	CASSDSGGGADTQYF
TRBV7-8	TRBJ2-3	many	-	TGTGCCAGCAGCTCGAGGCTCGCCGGGAAGAAAGATACGCAGTATTTT	CASSSRLAGKKDTQYF
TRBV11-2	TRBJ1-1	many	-	TGTGCCAGCAGCCCAAGGGGGGTAAAAAACACTGAAGCTTTCTTT	CASSPRGVKNTEAFF
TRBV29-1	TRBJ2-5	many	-	TGCAGCGTTGATAACGGCTACCGGGACCAAGAGACCCAGTACTTC	CSVDNGYRDQETQYF
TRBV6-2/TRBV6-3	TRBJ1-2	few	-	TGTGCCAGCAGTCACAGAGGGTATCCCTATGGCTACACCTTC	CASSHRGYPYGYTF
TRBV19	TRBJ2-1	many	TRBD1	TGTGCCAGTAGTGGGACAGGGTCGGCCTACAATGAGCAGTTCTTC	CASSGTGSAYNEQFF
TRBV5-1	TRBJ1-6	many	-	TGCGCCAGCAGCTCGGCGGACAGCAATTCACCCCTCCACTTT	CASSSADSNSPLHF
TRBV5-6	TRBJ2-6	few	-	TGTGCCAGCAGCGTCCCGGTGTCTGGGGCCAACGTCCTGACTTTC	CASSVPVSGANVLTF